The 15 T cell receptor beta chains listed next were all sequenced from one sample in a study of blood T cell repertoires in COVID-19. TCRdb's copy holds only in-frame clones and misses some; the assay was immunoSEQ multiplex PCR. The repertoire includes 100,000 to 150,000 clones, around nine tenths of them detected once, and roughly 11% sits in the top ten. What was sequenced was peripheral blood. These TCRs come from a woman aged 70-85 years with COVID-19, enrolled during active disease.

The rearrangement links TRBV30 to TRBJ1-1; D remains unclear. Looked up from germline, CDR1 is GTSNPN and CDR2 is SVGIG (reference sequence). The germline V and J ends were trimmed by 0 bases and 4 bases, with 9 bases remaining between them. The CDR3 is 13 residues long. The CDR3 sequence: CAWSVERSTEAFF. The CDR3 DNA reads TGTGCCTGGAGTGTGGAAAGGAGCACTGAAGCTTTCTTT.

This clone showed up just a few times. The sample contains more than one DNA sequence encoding this CDR3. The rearrangement joins TRBV7-2 to TRBJ2-1; tentative D call: TRBD1 (6 bases). CDR1 and CDR2 from the germline V gene are SGHTA and FQGNSA. CDR3 length: 13 amino acids. V was clipped by 5 bases and J by 4 bases, with 9 bases between them. The CDR3 coding sequence is TGTGCCAGCAGCCTCGGACAGTACAATGAGCAGTTCTTC. Its protein is CASSLGQYNEQFF.

The V and J genes are TRBV7-6 and TRBJ1-4; D might be TRBD1 (6 bases). Germline CDR1 is SGHVS and CDR2 is FNYEAQ. CDR3 length equals 18 residues. V gave up 0 bases and J gave up 8 bases, with 22 bases separating them. This CDR3 reads CASSLAARNSGGREKLFF. The CDR3 bases are TGTGCCAGCAGCTTAGCGGCTCGTAATTCGGGGGGGCGCGAAAAACTGTTTTTT.

This clone has just a few counts. The chain has TRBV18 and TRBJ2-2; TRBD1 is a possible D gene (5 bases). V dropped 3 bases and J dropped 3 bases, with 8 bases sitting between them. The CDR3 covers 14 residues. Per germline, CDR1 KGHSH and CDR2 LQKENI. The CDR3 DNA is TGTGCCAGCTCACCGGACACCTACACCGGGGAGCTGTTTTTT. The encoded protein is CASSPDTYTGELFF.

The chain recombines TRBV9 with TRBJ2-1; 10 bases line up with TRBD1. The trim removed 0 bases at V and 8 bases at J, leaving 5 bases unmatched. CDR3 length: 15 residues. Germline V gene lookup returns CDR1 SGDLS and CDR2 YYNGEE. The CDR3 sequence is CASSVGGQGKDEQFF. The DNA for the CDR3 is TGTGCCAGCAGCGTAGGGGGACAGGGGAAGGATGAGCAGTTCTTC. Supplemented by reference TRBV9 and TRBJ2-1, the full variable domain reads DSGVTQTPKHLITATGQRVTLRCSPRSGDLSVYWYQQSLDQGLQFLIQYYNGEERAKGNILERFSAQQFPDLHSELNLSSLELGDSALYFCASSVGGQGKDEQFFGPGTRLTVL.

The rearrangement links TRBV5-1 to TRBJ1-1; TRBD1 matches 8 bases. V dropped 7 bases and J dropped 8; count of bases not matched to a gene: 19. This CDR3 has 16 residues. Germline V gene data show CDR1 as SGHRS and CDR2 as YFSETQ. DNA for the CDR3: TGCGCCAGCCGGTTTGGGACAGGTCCTTTCCCCCCCGAAGCTTTCTTT. Its translation: CASRFGTGPFPPEAFF. Looking up the rest from reference TRBV5-1 and TRBJ1-1 gives the full variable domain: KAGVTQTPRYLIKTRGQQVTLSCSPISGHRSVSWYQQTPGQGLQFLFEYFSETQRNKGNFPGRFSGRQFSNSRSEMNVSTLELGDSALYLCASRFGTGPFPPEAFFGQGTRLTVV.

The chain joins TRBV2 to TRBJ1-2, with D uncertain. CDR1 SNHLY and CDR2 FYNNEI come from the germline V gene. Between the trimmed V and J ends, which lost 3 bases and 5 bases, there was a span of 7 bases. The CDR3 contains 12 residues. CDR3: CASSDSGYGYTF. The CDR3 DNA sequence: TGTGCCAGCAGTGATTCCGGGTATGGCTACACCTTC.

V gene TRBV2 combines with J gene TRBJ2-5; perhaps TRBD2 as D (6 bases). Germline assignment: CDR1 SNHLY and CDR2 FYNNEI. CDR3 length: 15 residues. V shed 3 bases and J shed 1 base, with 12 bases lying between them. The CDR3 DNA reads TGTGCCAGCAGTGAGCTAGCGAGACCCCAAGAGACCCAGTACTTC. Residues: CASSELARPQETQYF.

The chain links TRBV15 to TRBJ2-3; TRBD1 matches 9 bases. Per the germline V gene, CDR1 is LNHNV and CDR2 is YYDKDF (reference sequence). This CDR3 has 16 residues. The ends lost 0 bases at V and 4 bases at J; junction bases unmatched: 5. The CDR3 here is CATSRDLRDRADTQYF. CDR3 nucleotide sequence: TGTGCCACCAGCAGAGATCTCAGGGACAGGGCAGATACGCAGTATTTT.

The J gene is TRBJ2-7, the V gene TRBV2; D remains ambiguous. CDR1 is SNHLY and CDR2 is FYNNEI in the germline V gene. Trimming pared 4 bases from V and 3 bases from J, leaving 7 bases between. There are 12 residues in the CDR3. The CDR3 nucleotides read TGTGCCAGCAGTGTTGCCGGCTACGAGCAGTACTTC. Translating gives CASSVAGYEQYF. The full variable domain, its missing parts supplied by reference TRBV2 and TRBJ2-7, is EPEVTQTPSHQVTQMGQEVILRCVPISNHLYFYWYRQILGQKVEFLVSFYNNEISEKSEIFDDQFSVERPDGSNFTLKIRSTKLEDSAMYFCASSVAGYEQYFGPGTRLTVT.

The chain links TRBV28 to TRBJ2-3; D perhaps matches TRBD2 (7 bases). Germline V lookup: CDR1 MDHEN, CDR2 SYDVKM. V was pared by 0 bases and J by 9 bases, with 16 bases between. The CDR3 totals 15 residues. Here the CDR3 DNA reads TGTGCCAGCAGTTTATGGTTGGCGGGGGCGGGCACGCAGTATTTT. Residues: CASSLWLAGAGTQYF.

The rearrangement uses TRBV30 and TRBJ1-1; no clear D gene. Germline lookup yields CDR1 GTSNPN and CDR2 SVGIG (reference sequence). CDR3 length: 13 residues. V lost 0 bases to trimming and J lost 3 bases, with 8 bases between them. The CDR3, as DNA: TGTGCCTGGAGTGTTTCGGGGTACACTGAAGCTTTCTTT. Amino acid sequence: CAWSVSGYTEAFF.

V usage is TRBV19 and J usage is TRBJ2-1; no definite D call. V dropped 0 bases and J dropped 2 bases, with 8 bases sitting between them. Per germline, CDR1 LNHDA and CDR2 SQIVND (reference sequence). The CDR3 is 15 amino acids. CDR3 amino acids: CASSIDSFAYNEQFF. The CDR3 bases are TGTGCCAGTAGTATAGATTCGTTCGCCTACAATGAGCAGTTCTTC.

A few counts support this clone. The gene calls are TRBV9 and TRBJ1-4; 9 positions match TRBD1. V was clipped by 5 bases and J by 5 bases; unmatched bases: 4. The germline CDR1 and CDR2 sequences are SGDLS and YYNGEE. The CDR3 consists of 14 residues. The CDR3 region has the DNA TGTGCCAGCAGTCGGACAGGGGAAAATGAAAAACTGTTTTTT. Its protein is CASSRTGENEKLFF.

V usage is TRBV2 and J usage is TRBJ1-3, with D maybe TRBD1 (5 bases). The V end lost 4 bases, the J end lost 1 base, and 14 bases lay between the germline ends. Germline values: CDR1 SNHLY, CDR2 FYNNEI. This CDR3 has 16 residues. The chain's CDR3 is CASSAWQGRSGNTIYF. The CDR3 coding sequence is TGTGCCAGCAGTGCATGGCAGGGAAGGTCTGGAAACACCATATATTTT. Variable domain in full (rest from reference TRBV2 and TRBJ1-3): EPEVTQTPSHQVTQMGQEVILRCVPISNHLYFYWYRQILGQKVEFLVSFYNNEISEKSEIFDDQFSVERPDGSNFTLKIRSTKLEDSAMYFCASSAWQGRSGNTIYFGEGSWLTVV.